These 13 T cell receptor beta chains came from one sample sequenced in a study of blood T cell repertoires in COVID-19. Repertoires were generated with immunoSEQ multiplex PCR, while TCRdb's copy carries only in-frame clones and drops some. Among approximately 200,000 clones, roughly four fifths were seen once, and the ten largest hold approximately 2.5%. What was sequenced was peripheral blood. The receptors come from a woman aged 60-70 years with acute or convalescent COVID-19.

The gene calls are TRBV28 and TRBJ1-5; 8 bases are a match to TRBD1. Losses at the gene ends were 6 bases for V and 10 bases for J; bases not matched to a gene: 5. CDR1 and CDR2 from the germline V gene are MDHEN and SYDVKM. The CDR3 consists of 12 residues. In DNA form, the CDR3 reads TGTGCCAGCAGGACAGGGGTCTATCCCCAGCATTTT. It encodes CASRTGVYPQHF.

CDR3 in amino acids: CASSLLGGGYGYTF. The CDR3 DNA follows: TGTGCCAGCAGCTTACTGGGGGGAGGATATGGCTACACCTTC. The V gene is TRBV7-2, the J gene TRBJ1-2; D might be TRBD1 (5 bases). The CDR3 runs 14 residues. The germline V and J ends were trimmed by 2 bases and 5 bases, with 12 bases remaining between them. Germline lookup yields CDR1 SGHTA and CDR2 FQGNSA.

This chain links TRBV5-4 with TRBJ1-4; tentative D call: TRBD1 (5 bases). Germline values: CDR1 SGHNT, CDR2 YYREEE (reference sequence). V dropped 4 bases and J dropped 8 bases, with 9 bases sitting between them. The CDR3 extends over 12 amino acids. In DNA form, the CDR3 reads TGTGCCAGCAGCCTCCGGGGGGAAAAACTGTTTTTT. It translates to CASSLRGEKLFF.

The chain joins TRBV2 to TRBJ2-2, with TRBD2 identical over 9 bases. The junction had 5 bases not matched to a gene; V was cut back by 3 bases and J by 6 bases. Germline CDR1 is SNHLY and CDR2 is FYNNEI. The CDR3 has 15 residues. CDR3 coding DNA: TGTGCCAGCAGTGAGACTAGCGGAGGCGCCGGGGAGCTGTTTTTT. This codes for CASSETSGGAGELFF.

The J gene is TRBJ2-5, the V gene TRBV5-1; 7 bases agree with TRBD2. This CDR3 is built from 14 residues. V gave up 3 bases and J gave up 0 bases; unmatched junction bases: 2. Germline CDR1 SGHRS, CDR2 YFSETQ. This chain's CDR3 is CASSSGTNQETQYF. The CDR3 DNA is TGCGCCAGCAGCTCCGGGACTAACCAAGAGACCCAGTACTTC.

V usage is TRBV6-4 and J usage is TRBJ1-2; D gene unclear. Germline V gene sequence: CDR1 MRHNA, CDR2 SNTAGT. V was trimmed by 0 bases and J by 5 bases, leaving 10 bases between them. The CDR3 sequence is 14 residues long. This CDR3 reads CASSDSYPGYGYTF. CDR3 coding DNA: TGTGCCAGCAGTGACTCCTATCCCGGTTATGGCTACACCTTC.

The chain has TRBV6-2 or TRBV6-3 and TRBJ1-2; 7 positions match TRBD1. V lost 2 bases and J lost 4; bases outside the gene matches: 10. CDR1 and CDR2 from the germline V gene are MNHEY and SVGEGT. The CDR3 runs 16 residues. CDR3 residues: CASSYTSGQHVYGYTF. CDR3 in DNA: TGTGCCAGCAGTTACACCTCGGGACAGCACGTCTATGGCTACACCTTC.

J is TRBJ2-7 and V is TRBV28, with no clear D. The V end was cut by 2 bases, the J end by 0 bases, with 5 bases between. CDR3 size: 13 residues. Germline lookup yields CDR1 MDHEN and CDR2 SYDVKM. DNA for the CDR3: TGTGCCAGCAGTTTAGTCAGCTCCTACGAGCAGTACTTC. This translates into CASSLVSSYEQYF.

The chain is built from TRBV5-4 and TRBJ2-1; 7 nucleotides line up with TRBD1. CDR1 and CDR2 from the germline V gene are SGHNT and YYREEE (reference sequence). The CDR3 has 14 residues. J lost 4 bases, V lost 0 bases, and 1 base had no gene match. The CDR3 sequence is CASSLGDSYNEQFF. Here the CDR3 DNA reads TGTGCCAGCAGCTTGGGGGACAGTTACAATGAGCAGTTCTTC.

Regarding this clone: The sample has other DNA sequences that encode this CDR3 too. The chain carries TRBV18 and TRBJ1-1, with D maybe TRBD1 (6 bases). Germline V CDR1 and CDR2: KGHSH, LQKENI. Trimming removed 4 bases from V and 6 bases from J, with 9 bases in between. The CDR3 runs 12 residues. DNA for the CDR3: TGTGCCAGCTCACTACAGGGCGCTGAAGCTTTCTTT. Its translation is CASSLQGAEAFF.

The CDR3 DNA follows: TGTGCCAGCAGCCGGAGTTCCCTCGGGGGGGGTGGCTACACCTTC. Translated, it gives CASSRSSLGGGGYTF. The chain carries TRBV5-4 and TRBJ1-2; a weak D match, TRBD1 (5 bases). V was shortened by 4 bases and J by 7 bases, with 20 bases between the two germline ends. CDR1 and CDR2 from the germline V gene are SGHNT and YYREEE (reference sequence). The CDR3 totals 15 residues.

In this sample, this clone turned up a few times. In nucleotides, the CDR3 is TGTGCCAGCAGTACAAGGAACACCGGGGAGCTGTTTTTT. This encodes CASSTRNTGELFF. This sequence joins TRBV2 and TRBJ2-2; D unresolved. Germline V CDR1 and CDR2: SNHLY, FYNNEI. The CDR3 has 13 residues. V was clipped by 5 bases and J by 1 base, with 5 bases between them.

V usage is TRBV5-6 and J usage is TRBJ1-5; D gene uncertain. V was clipped by 4 bases and J by 0 bases, with 11 bases between them. The CDR3 covers 15 residues. In germline, CDR1 is SGHDT, CDR2 YYEEEE. The CDR3 here is CASSENLYSNQPQHF. The CDR3 nucleotides are TGTGCCAGCAGCGAAAACCTATATAGCAATCAGCCCCAGCATTTT.